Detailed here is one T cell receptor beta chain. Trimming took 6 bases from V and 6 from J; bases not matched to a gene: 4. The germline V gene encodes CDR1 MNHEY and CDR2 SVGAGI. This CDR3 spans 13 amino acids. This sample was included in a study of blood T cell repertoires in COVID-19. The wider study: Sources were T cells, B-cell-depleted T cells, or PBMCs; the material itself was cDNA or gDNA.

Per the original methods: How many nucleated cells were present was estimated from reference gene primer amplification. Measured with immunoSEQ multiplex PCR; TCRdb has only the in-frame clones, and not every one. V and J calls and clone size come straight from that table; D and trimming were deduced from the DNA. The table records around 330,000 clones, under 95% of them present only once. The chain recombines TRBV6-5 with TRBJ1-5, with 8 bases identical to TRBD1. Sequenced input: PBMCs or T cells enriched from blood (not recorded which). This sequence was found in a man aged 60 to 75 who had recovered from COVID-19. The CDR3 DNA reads TGTGCCAGCAGCCCGGACAGGGCTCAGCCCCAGCATTTT. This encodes CASSPDRAQPQHF.